A single sample gave rise to the 29 T cell receptor beta chains below, sequenced in a study of cytomegalovirus exposure and HLA in healthy donors. This PCR relied on a set of 60 Vbeta primers and 13 Jbeta primers. Data came from immunoSEQ multiplex PCR; TCRdb stores just in-frame clones and leaves some out. The sample has some 100,000 clones, 70% to 80% seen once. Sequenced sample: PBMCs. All receptors derive from a male donor in good health and CMV-seropositive.

The chain links TRBV7-3 to TRBJ2-2; D perhaps matches TRBD1 (5 bases). Trimming shortened V by 1 base and J by 3 bases, and 9 bases separated the two germline ends. CDR1 and CDR2 (germline): SGHTA, FQGTGA. This CDR3 is built from 15 residues. The chain's CDR3 is CASSLKDRYTGELFF. CDR3 sequence (DNA): TGTGCCAGCAGCTTAAAAGACAGATACACCGGGGAGCTGTTTTTT. Full variable domain (outside the CDR3, taken from reference TRBV7-3 and TRBJ2-2): GAGVSQTPSNKVTEKGKYVELRCDPISGHTALYWYRQSLGQGPEFLIYFQGTGAADDSGLPNDRFFAVRPEGSVSTLKIQRTERGDSAVYLCASSLKDRYTGELFFGEGSRLTVL.

This chain uses TRBV5-1 with TRBJ1-2; TRBD1 aligns across 7 bases. CDR3 length: 16 amino acids. CDR1 is SGHRS, CDR2 YFSETQ, per germline. With 4 bases clipped from V and 5 bases from J, the junction kept 14 bases outside the gene matches. The CDR3: CASSPGTVFFRYGYTF. For the CDR3, the DNA is TGCGCCAGCAGCCCCGGGACAGTATTTTTTAGGTATGGCTACACCTTC.

V gene TRBV19 combines with J gene TRBJ1-2; a weak D match, TRBD1 (6 bases). Trimming stripped 9 bases from V and 7 bases from J, with 18 bases between. Germline CDR1 LNHDA, CDR2 SQIVND (reference sequence). This CDR3 spans 13 amino acids. CDR3 in DNA: TGTGCCAGGTCCCGGGACCTAGGGGGTGGCTACACCTTC. Its translation is CARSRDLGGGYTF.

The gene calls are TRBV2 and TRBJ1-5; 8 nucleotides agree with TRBD1. The CDR3 sequence is 15 residues long. Germline V gene lookup returns CDR1 SNHLY and CDR2 FYNNEI. V was clipped by 6 bases and J by 5 bases; unmatched bases: 9. The CDR3 spells CASREDRAKDQPQHF. The CDR3 nucleotides read TGTGCCAGCAGGGAGGACAGGGCGAAGGATCAGCCCCAGCATTTT.

As for this clone: Distinct nucleotide sequences in the sample also encode this CDR3. This chain joins TRBV14 and TRBJ1-2, with 7 bases that match TRBD1. CDR3 length: 15 amino acids. Germline CDR1 SGHDN, CDR2 FVKESK. V lost 4 bases, J lost 2 bases, and 7 bases stayed unmatched. CDR3 sequence: CASSLRQGWNYGYTF. As DNA, the CDR3 is TGTGCCAGCAGCCTTAGACAGGGATGGAACTATGGCTACACCTTC.

The chain couples TRBV2 to TRBJ1-1; D possibly corresponds to TRBD1 (6 bases). The CDR3 consists of 16 residues. The germline CDR1 and CDR2 sequences are SNHLY and FYNNEI. V was clipped by 3 bases and J by 10 bases, with 24 bases between them. The CDR3 loop is CASSDRLDLTGSGAFF. Written as DNA, the CDR3 is TGTGCCAGCAGTGACAGGCTCGATCTTACAGGGAGTGGAGCTTTCTTT.

The V and J genes are TRBV7-2 and TRBJ2-7; weak D call: TRBD2 (6 bases). CDR1 is SGHTA, CDR2 FQGNSA, per germline. The CDR3 is 15 amino acids. Trimming took 5 bases from V and 3 from J, leaving 17 bases between them. Here the CDR3 DNA reads TGTGCCAGCAGCCCCCGCGGGACGGCGTACTACGAGCAGTACTTC. It encodes CASSPRGTAYYEQYF.

This chain uses TRBV30 with TRBJ1-1, with D unresolved. V lost 1 base, J lost 4 bases, and 7 bases lay in between. Per the germline V gene, CDR1 is GTSNPN and CDR2 is SVGIG (reference sequence). The CDR3 sequence is 12 residues long. The CDR3 protein is CAWSERSTEAFF. The CDR3 DNA reads TGTGCCTGGAGTGAGAGAAGCACTGAAGCTTTCTTT.

This sequence joins TRBV5-1 and TRBJ2-1; 9 bases align to TRBD1. Germline assignment: CDR1 SGHRS and CDR2 YFSETQ. This CDR3 spans 15 amino acids. V lost 5 bases to trimming and J lost 10 bases; unmatched junction nucleotides: 13. The CDR3 nucleotides read TGCGCCAGCAGTACCGCGGGACAGGGATTGGGAGAGCAGTTCTTC. This codes for CASSTAGQGLGEQFF. Using reference TRBV5-1 and TRBJ2-1 for the parts outside the CDR3, the full variable domain is KAGVTQTPRYLIKTRGQQVTLSCSPISGHRSVSWYQQTPGQGLQFLFEYFSETQRNKGNFPGRFSGRQFSNSRSEMNVSTLELGDSALYLCASSTAGQGLGEQFFGPGTRLTVL.

Concerning this clone itself: Sequence at one end of the junction differs from germline and may be a read error. The gene calls are TRBV7-7 and TRBJ1-4; TRBD1 matches at 10 bases. The CDR3 sequence is 16 residues long. Germline-derived CDR1 and CDR2 are SSHAT and FNYEAQ (reference sequence). CDR3 coding DNA: TGTGCTAGCAGCCCCGGGACAGGGGTCCGCGCGGCCAAACTGTTTTTT. Translated, it gives CASSPGTGVRAAKLFF.

The chain carries TRBV30 and TRBJ2-7, with 8 bases identical to TRBD1. V was clipped by 7 bases and J by 3 bases; unmatched bases: 11. CDR1 and CDR2 (germline): GTSNPN, SVGIG (reference sequence). The CDR3 has 14 amino acids. The CDR3 DNA reads as TGTGCCTACCATCTTCCGACAGGGGTCTACGAGCAGTACTTC. Protein product: CAYHLPTGVYEQYF.

This sequence joins TRBV7-8 and TRBJ1-6; TRBD1 is a possible D gene (5 bases). V lost 5 bases to trimming and J lost 8 bases, with 19 bases between them. Germline V CDR1 and CDR2: SGHVS, FQNEAQ. The CDR3 has 16 amino acids. The CDR3 nucleotides read TGTGCCAGCAGCGAAGCGTCGGTGGCAGGGTATTCACCCCTCCACTTT. Translation gives CASSEASVAGYSPLHF.

The CDR3 DNA reads TGTGCCAGCAGTAGGACAGGAGGCGGCACAGATACGCAGTATTTT. This translates into CASSRTGGGTDTQYF. This chain uses TRBV6-5 with TRBJ2-3; TRBD1 matches 7 bases. Germline CDR1 MNHEY, CDR2 SVGAGI. After removal of 5 bases from V and 1 base from J, the junction contained 6 bases not matched to a gene. CDR3 length: 15 residues.

The chain combines TRBV5-6 with TRBJ1-1, with a weak D call TRBD1 (5 bases). Germline V gene data show CDR1 as SGHDT and CDR2 as YYEEEE. Trimming pared 1 base from V and 1 base from J, leaving 5 bases between. The CDR3 length is 13 residues. The CDR3 nucleotides read TGTGCCAGCAGCTTGACAGGGAACACTGAAGCTTTCTTT. It codes for CASSLTGNTEAFF.

This clone turned up a few times. This chain joins TRBV7-2 and TRBJ2-6; a weak D match, TRBD1 (6 bases). The CDR3 covers 15 residues. V was trimmed by 4 bases and J by 1 base, leaving 8 bases between them. Germline V gene sequence: CDR1 SGHTA, CDR2 FQGNSA. The CDR3: CASSYRVSGANVLTF. CDR3 coding DNA: TGTGCCAGCAGCTACAGGGTTTCTGGGGCCAACGTCCTGACTTTC.

The chain couples TRBV29-1 to TRBJ1-1; TRBD1 is a possible D gene (5 bases). CDR1 is SQVTM, CDR2 ANQGSEA, per germline. Trimming shortened V by 4 bases and J by 6 bases, and 12 bases separated the two germline ends. The CDR3 covers 12 residues. The CDR3 DNA is TGCAGCGTTGGTTCCGGCAGGGCTGAAGCTTTCTTT. Amino acids: CSVGSGRAEAFF.

J is TRBJ2-5 and V is TRBV5-4; D is possibly TRBD1 (5 bases). The V end lost 4 bases, the J end lost 0 bases, and 7 bases lay between the germline ends. Germline CDR1 is SGHNT and CDR2 is YYREEE (reference sequence). This CDR3 region has 13 residues. The CDR3 sequence is CASSPGYQETQYF. The CDR3, as DNA: TGTGCCAGCAGCCCAGGGTACCAAGAGACCCAGTACTTC.

The chain links TRBV11-3 to TRBJ2-7; TRBD1 agrees at 11 bases. Germline CDR1 is SGHNT and CDR2 is YENEEA. CDR3 length equals 14 residues. V shed 4 bases and J 4 bases; nucleotides not matched to a gene: 3. The CDR3 DNA sequence: TGTGCCAGCAGCTCCGGGACAGGGGGATACGAGCAGTACTTC. Encoded protein: CASSSGTGGYEQYF.

This clone has only a few counts. The rearrangement joins TRBV19 to TRBJ1-2; tentatively, D is TRBD1 (5 bases). V lost 3 bases and J lost 2, with 7 bases in between. The germline V gene has CDR1 LNHDA and CDR2 SQIVND (reference sequence). This CDR3 contains 13 residues. CDR3: CASSMRGNYGYTF. CDR3 coding DNA: TGTGCCAGTAGTATGCGGGGCAACTATGGCTACACCTTC.

The CDR3 region has the DNA TGTGCCAGCAGCTTAACAGGGCGGGGGGAGAAAGGTGAAGCTTTCTTT. The encoded protein is CASSLTGRGEKGEAFF. The chain joins TRBV7-8 to TRBJ1-1; D might be TRBD1 (6 bases). The germline CDR1 and CDR2 sequences are SGHVS and FQNEAQ. The CDR3 is 16 residues long. Trimming removed 2 bases from V and 7 bases from J, with 20 bases in between.

This clone occurred a few times. The chain is built from TRBV7-2 and TRBJ1-6; 8 bases align to TRBD1. This CDR3 spans 14 amino acids. V shed 3 bases and J 8 bases; nucleotides not matched to a gene: 3. CDR1 is SGHTA, CDR2 FQGNSA, per germline. CDR3 nucleotide sequence: TGTGCCAGCAGCTTGGACAGGGATCATTCACCCCTCCACTTT. This codes for CASSLDRDHSPLHF. The variable domain in full, completed from reference TRBV7-2 and TRBJ1-6, reads GAGVSQSPSNKVTEKGKDVELRCDPISGHTALYWYRQSLGQGLEFLIYFQGNSAPDKSGLPSDRFSAERTGGSVSTLTIQRTQQEDSAVYLCASSLDRDHSPLHFGNGTRLTVT.

The chain recombines TRBV6-1 with TRBJ2-1; 8 positions match TRBD2. The V segment lost 2 bases and the J segment 4 bases; nucleotides outside the gene matches: 4. The CDR3 contains 15 residues. Germline CDR1 and CDR2: MNHNS and SASEGT. CDR3 residues: CASSEIPGGYNEQFF. The DNA for the CDR3 is TGTGCCAGCAGTGAAATCCCGGGGGGGTACAATGAGCAGTTCTTC.

V gene TRBV5-1 combines with J gene TRBJ1-3; no clear D gene. CDR1 SGHRS and CDR2 YFSETQ come from the germline V gene. The CDR3 loop spans 14 amino acids. V gave up 2 bases and J gave up 1 base, with 7 bases separating them. CDR3 in DNA: TGCGCCAGCAGCTTTGGAGAGTCTGGAAACACCATATATTTT. Amino acid sequence: CASSFGESGNTIYF.

The gene calls are TRBV7-9 and TRBJ2-7; 9 positions match TRBD1. V shed 5 bases and J 3 bases; nucleotides not matched to a gene: 2. Germline assignment: CDR1 SEHNR and CDR2 FQNEAQ (reference sequence). The CDR3 has 13 amino acids. Written as DNA, the CDR3 is TGTGCCAGCAGCAGACAGGGGGGCTACGAGCAGTACTTC. Translated: CASSRQGGYEQYF.

The chain combines TRBV18 with TRBJ1-2, with 10 nucleotides matching TRBD1. V trimming: 3 bases; J trimming: 4 bases; junction bases outside the gene matches: 20. This CDR3 contains 20 residues. Germline-derived CDR1 and CDR2 are KGHSH and LQKENI. CDR3 sequence: CASSPPGEWDRGKMFYGYTF. In nucleotides, the CDR3 is TGTGCCAGCTCACCCCCCGGCGAATGGGACAGGGGAAAGATGTTCTATGGCTACACCTTC.

The chain joins TRBV7-2 to TRBJ1-1; D gene uncertain. This CDR3 region has 13 residues. The V end lost 4 bases, the J end lost 5 bases, and 11 bases lay between the germline ends. CDR1 and CDR2 from the germline V gene are SGHTA and FQGNSA. CDR3 protein: CASSSSRWTEAFF. The CDR3, as DNA: TGTGCCAGCAGCTCCTCGAGGTGGACTGAAGCTTTCTTT.

The chain employs TRBV4-1 and TRBJ2-2, with 7 bases fitting TRBD2. V trimming: 5 bases; J trimming: 4 bases; junction bases outside the gene matches: 10. Germline CDR1 is MGHRA and CDR2 is YSYEKL. CDR3 length: 16 amino acids. This CDR3 reads CASSSPTSGVTGELFF. DNA of the CDR3: TGCGCCAGCAGCTCACCGACCAGCGGGGTCACCGGGGAGCTGTTTTTT.

The V gene is TRBV2, the J gene TRBJ2-5; 14 bases match TRBD2. The V segment lost 5 bases and the J segment 3 bases; nucleotides outside the gene matches: 8. This CDR3 is 17 amino acids long. CDR1 and CDR2 from the germline V gene are SNHLY and FYNNEI. The CDR3 loop is CASSISGTSGGKETQYF. The CDR3 coding sequence is TGTGCCAGCAGTATATCCGGGACTAGCGGGGGAAAAGAGACCCAGTACTTC.

This rearrangement joins TRBV25-1 to TRBJ1-1; D unresolved. Germline CDR1 MGHDK, CDR2 SYGVNS. Trimming pared 3 bases from V and 3 bases from J, leaving 14 bases between. This CDR3 is built from 15 residues. The CDR3 loop reads CASSDFGAHHTEAFF. CDR3 sequence (DNA): TGTGCCAGCAGTGATTTCGGAGCCCACCACACTGAAGCTTTCTTT. The full variable domain, in which reference TRBV25-1 and TRBJ1-1 provide the parts outside the CDR3, is EADIYQTPRYLVIGTGKKITLECSQTMGHDKMYWYQQDPGMELHLIHYSYGVNSTEKGDLSSESTVSRIRTEHFPLTLESARPSHTSQYLCASSDFGAHHTEAFFGQGTRLTVV.